The 29 T cell receptor beta chains below were found in one sample sequenced in a study of blood T cell repertoires in COVID-19. Method: immunoSEQ multiplex PCR; TCRdb's copy keeps in-frame clones and lacks some. The table records approximately 110,000 clones, 84% of them present only once. Sequencing was carried out using peripheral blood. The receptors stem from a middle-aged woman with acute or convalescent COVID-19.

CDR3 DNA sequence: TGTGCCAGCAGCTCCGGACAGGCTAGCAATCAGCCCCAGCATTTT. As protein: CASSSGQASNQPQHF. This rearrangement joins TRBV5-8 to TRBJ1-5; TRBD1 agrees at 7 bases. Germline loops: CDR1 SGHTS, CDR2 YDEGEE. This CDR3 contains 15 residues. The ends lost 3 bases at V and 0 bases at J; junction bases unmatched: 3. The whole variable domain, remainder taken from reference TRBV5-8 and TRBJ1-5, is EAGVTQSPTHLIKTRGQQATLRCSPISGHTSVYWYQQALGLGLQFLLWYDEGEERNRGNFPPRFSGRQFPNYSSELNVNALELEDSALYLCASSSGQASNQPQHFGDGTRLSIL.

CDR3 sequence reads: CASSYRGLGEQYF. CDR3 DNA sequence: TGTGCCAGCAGCTACAGGGGATTAGGCGAGCAGTACTTC. The chain employs TRBV6-5 and TRBJ2-7; 7 bases match TRBD1. The germline V gene has CDR1 MNHEY and CDR2 SVGAGI. The CDR3 contains 13 residues. V lost 6 bases, J lost 6 bases, and 8 bases stayed unmatched.

This clone was detected only a few times. The rearrangement uses TRBV3-1 (or the pseudogene TRBV3-2) and TRBJ2-3, with TRBD2 matching over 9 bases. This CDR3 is 15 amino acids long. Losses at the gene ends were 3 bases for V and 2 bases for J; bases not matched to a gene: 3. Germline-derived CDR1 and CDR2 are LGHDT and YNNKEL (reference sequence). The CDR3 loop reads CASSQGGGVTDTQYF. The CDR3 bases are TGTGCCAGCAGCCAGGGCGGGGGGGTCACAGATACGCAGTATTTT.

The chain has TRBV10-3 and TRBJ1-4; 10 nucleotides agree with TRBD1. This CDR3 region has 15 residues. Germline V gives CDR1 ENHRY, CDR2 SYGVKD. V was clipped by 6 bases and J by 4 bases; unmatched bases: 5. CDR3 loop: CAISRQGALNEKLFF. DNA for the CDR3: TGTGCCATCAGCAGACAGGGGGCCCTTAATGAAAAACTGTTTTTT.

The V gene is TRBV5-1, the J gene TRBJ1-1, with 7 positions matching TRBD1. The CDR3 spans 15 residues. V was pared by 4 bases and J by 0 bases, with 6 bases of the junction left unmatched. CDR1 and CDR2 from the germline V gene are SGHRS and YFSETQ. This CDR3 reads CASSNYDRVNTEAFF. The CDR3 DNA reads as TGCGCCAGCAGCAACTACGACAGGGTGAACACTGAAGCTTTCTTT.

V is TRBV10-3 and J is TRBJ1-1, with TRBD1 as a possible D gene (6 bases). The CDR3 runs 11 residues. Trimming stripped 8 bases from V and 4 bases from J, with 8 bases between. The germline V gene has CDR1 ENHRY and CDR2 SYGVKD. The DNA of the CDR3 is TGTGCCATCGCAGGGGTCACTGAAGCTTTCTTT. It encodes CAIAGVTEAFF.

This chain joins TRBV25-1 and TRBJ2-7; D gene uncertain. The germline gives CDR1 MGHDK, CDR2 SYGVNS. The length of the CDR3 is 13 residues. V was cut by 10 bases and J by 3 bases, with 16 bases left in between. The CDR3 DNA follows: TGTGCCACCGCTACCGGGTCGATCTACGAGCAGTACTTC. This sequence encodes CATATGSIYEQYF.

This chain joins TRBV5-3 and TRBJ2-7; 10 bases map to TRBD2. TRBV5-3 is an ORF, with its function uncertain. The V segment lost 1 base and the J segment 3 bases; nucleotides outside the gene matches: 7. This CDR3 spans 16 amino acids. CDR3 region: CARSLYRASGSYEQYF. CDR3 DNA: TGTGCCAGAAGCTTGTATCGGGCTAGCGGGAGCTACGAGCAGTACTTC.

J is TRBJ1-2 and V is TRBV5-1; 9 nucleotides match TRBD1. Trimming took 4 bases from V and 4 from J; bases not matched to a gene: 5. The CDR3 is 14 amino acids. Germline values: CDR1 SGHRS, CDR2 YFSETQ. The CDR3 DNA is TGCGCCAGCAGCCCGTGGGACAGGGCCTATGGCTACACCTTC. Translation: CASSPWDRAYGYTF.

This clone has just one count. V and J are TRBV5-5 and TRBJ2-3; 14 positions agree with TRBD2. The CDR3 is made up of 15 amino acids. With V trimmed by 2 bases and J by 10 bases, 6 bases remained unmatched. Germline CDR1 reads SGHKS; CDR2 reads YYEKEE (reference sequence). The CDR3 DNA sequence: TGTGCCAGCAGCTTCGGGACTAGCGGGGGACTGGCGCAGTATTTT. It encodes CASSFGTSGGLAQYF.

V gene TRBV6-5 combines with J gene TRBJ2-7; D might be TRBD1 (6 bases). The CDR3 is 16 residues long. In germline, CDR1 is MNHEY, CDR2 SVGAGI. Trimming pared 2 bases from V and 1 base from J, leaving 15 bases between. CDR3: CASSYLISRGSYEQYF. As DNA, the CDR3 is TGTGCCAGCAGTTACCTCATCTCGAGGGGGTCCTACGAGCAGTACTTC.

The chain employs TRBV30 and TRBJ2-7; D might be TRBD1 (5 bases). Germline V gives CDR1 GTSNPN, CDR2 SVGIG (reference sequence). V lost 0 bases to trimming and J lost 2 bases, with 14 bases between them. The CDR3 is 15 residues long. The CDR3 nucleotides are TGTGCCTGGAGTGTAAGGTCAGGGTCCCCCTACGAGCAGTACTTC. Translated, it gives CAWSVRSGSPYEQYF.

CDR3 sequence reads: CASSSVLAGAGTQYF. DNA of the CDR3: TGTGCCAGTAGTTCCGTCCTAGCGGGGGCCGGGACCCAGTACTTC. The chain joins TRBV19 to TRBJ2-5, with 10 bases aligning to TRBD2. The length of the CDR3 is 15 residues. CDR1 is LNHDA and CDR2 is SQIVND in the germline V gene (reference sequence). With 5 bases clipped from V and 7 bases from J, the junction kept 10 bases outside the gene matches.

V is TRBV5-6 and J is TRBJ2-1, with a tentative D call TRBD2 (6 bases). Germline V gene lookup returns CDR1 SGHDT and CDR2 YYEEEE. V was trimmed by 5 bases and J by 8 bases, leaving 17 bases between them. The CDR3 totals 14 residues. Written as DNA, the CDR3 is TGTGCCAGCAGTCGCGGCGGGGCTTTGGATGAGCAGTTCTTC. It translates to CASSRGGALDEQFF.

The chain carries TRBV29-1 and TRBJ1-2; D is uncertain. Germline V CDR1 and CDR2: SQVTM, ANQGSEA. This CDR3 has 12 residues. Trimming took 4 bases from V and 2 from J, leaving 8 bases between them. In nucleotides, the CDR3 is TGCAGCGTTGTGCTCAGGAACTATGGCTACACCTTC. Translated: CSVVLRNYGYTF.

The chain uses TRBV3-1 (or the pseudogene TRBV3-2) and TRBJ2-1, with D perhaps TRBD2 (5 bases). Germline assignment: CDR1 LGHDT and CDR2 YNNKEL (reference sequence). The CDR3 has 13 residues. V was trimmed by 2 bases and J by 6 bases, leaving 8 bases between them. The CDR3 loop reads CASSQMRANEQFF. The CDR3 DNA reads TGTGCCAGCAGCCAAATGAGGGCCAATGAGCAGTTCTTC.

This chain links TRBV6-4 with TRBJ2-1; no clear D gene. The CDR3 totals 12 residues. V shed 4 bases and J shed 9 bases, with 10 bases lying between them. Germline V gene sequence: CDR1 MRHNA, CDR2 SNTAGT. The CDR3 is CASSGSPFEQFF. CDR3 sequence (DNA): TGTGCCAGCAGTGGGAGCCCCTTTGAGCAGTTCTTC.

J is TRBJ1-1 and V is TRBV2; D call uncertain. V dropped 3 bases and J dropped 5 bases, with 7 bases sitting between them. Germline-derived CDR1 and CDR2 are SNHLY and FYNNEI. The CDR3 extends over 12 amino acids. CDR3 bases: TGTGCCAGCAGTGATCGGGGAACTGAAGCTTTCTTT. This gives the protein CASSDRGTEAFF.

The chain recombines TRBV14 with TRBJ1-2, with D unclear. V gave up 1 base and J gave up 4 bases, with 7 bases separating them. CDR1 and CDR2 (germline): SGHDN, FVKESK. The CDR3 has 13 residues. DNA for the CDR3: TGTGCCAGCAGCCAAGTTGCGGCCTATGGCTACACCTTC. Translated: CASSQVAAYGYTF.

The V and J genes are TRBV7-8 and TRBJ1-3; D call uncertain. The CDR3 runs to 16 residues. Trimming took 5 bases from V and 0 from J, leaving 14 bases between them. Germline-derived CDR1 and CDR2 are SGHVS and FQNEAQ. The CDR3 nucleotides read TGTGCCAGCAGCCCCCAGGCAGGATACTCTGGAAACACCATATATTTT. Translation: CASSPQAGYSGNTIYF.

The V and J genes are TRBV7-9 and TRBJ1-3; the D is unclear. The CDR3 has 12 amino acids. The germline V gene has CDR1 SEHNR and CDR2 FQNEAQ (reference sequence). Trimming removed 10 bases from V and 4 bases from J, with 11 bases in between. The CDR3 bases are TGTGCCACCACCAACCCAGGAAACACCATATATTTT. Its translation is CATTNPGNTIYF.

The chain has TRBV7-9 and TRBJ1-1; D perhaps matches TRBD1 (6 bases). The germline V gene encodes CDR1 SEHNR and CDR2 FQNEAQ (reference sequence). The germline V and J ends were trimmed by 5 bases and 1 base, with 11 bases remaining between them. The CDR3 contains 14 residues. This CDR3 is CASSTQQGNTEAFF. CDR3 coding DNA: TGTGCCAGCAGCACCCAACAGGGGAACACTGAAGCTTTCTTT.

This chain links TRBV7-9 with TRBJ2-4, with D maybe TRBD1 (6 bases). The V gene lost 2 bases and the J gene lost 7 bases, with 12 bases spanning the gap. Germline-derived CDR1 and CDR2 are SEHNR and FQNEAQ (reference sequence). CDR3 length equals 14 residues. The CDR3 DNA sequence: TGTGCCAGCAGCTTACTAGGGGACAAGAACATTCAGTACTTC. Translated: CASSLLGDKNIQYF.

The chain uses TRBV7-9 and TRBJ1-1, with D hard to call. The CDR3 extends over 12 amino acids. Germline CDR1 reads SEHNR; CDR2 reads FQNEAQ (reference sequence). V gave up 4 bases and J gave up 5 bases, with 8 bases separating them. The CDR3 here is CASSYKETEAFF. The CDR3 DNA is TGTGCCAGCAGCTATAAGGAGACTGAAGCTTTCTTT.

In this sample, this clone turned up once. V is TRBV7-8 and J is TRBJ1-6, with a possible D match to TRBD1 (6 bases). CDR3 length: 16 amino acids. The V end was cut by 4 bases, the J end by 9 bases, with 19 bases between. Germline V lookup: CDR1 SGHVS, CDR2 FQNEAQ. The CDR3 DNA reads TGTGCCAGCAGCTCCTCCCAGACAGGCGGTAGTTCACCCCTCCACTTT. It is translated as CASSSSQTGGSSPLHF.

The chain joins TRBV4-1 to TRBJ2-2; weak D call: TRBD2 (6 bases). Deletions cut 1 base from V and 5 bases from J, with 8 bases between. Per the germline V gene, CDR1 is MGHRA and CDR2 is YSYEKL. CDR3 length equals 14 residues. Written as DNA, the CDR3 is TGCGCCAGCAGCCAAGCCCGGGGGACCGGGGAGCTGTTTTTT. Translating it yields CASSQARGTGELFF.

The J gene is TRBJ2-7, the V gene TRBV18, with 8 bases aligning to TRBD2. Trimming removed 3 bases from V and 7 bases from J; junction bases left unmatched: 11. The V gene's germline CDR1 is KGHSH and CDR2 LQKENI. The CDR3 is 15 residues long. DNA of the CDR3: TGTGCCAGCTCACCGGGAGTCGGGGGGGCTCAAGAGCAGTACTTC. Protein sequence: CASSPGVGGAQEQYF.

A single count supports this clone. This chain uses TRBV6-5 with TRBJ1-5, with TRBD1 identical over 10 bases. CDR3 length: 14 residues. Germline V gene data show CDR1 as MNHEY and CDR2 as SVGAGI. V shed 6 bases, J shed 7 bases, and the junction held 6 bases outside the gene matches. CDR3 sequence reads: CASRRDRGFQPQHF. DNA of the CDR3: TGTGCCAGCAGGCGGGACAGGGGCTTCCAGCCCCAGCATTTT.

To note about this clone: A read error may account for a junction end that differs from germline. The CDR3 coding sequence is TGTGCCAGCAGTTCCTTGTGGGGCAATCCCTTC. Translated: CASSSLWGNPF. The chain recombines TRBV6-5 with TRBJ1-2, with D possibly matching TRBD1 (5 bases). The CDR3 consists of 11 residues. Germline V gene data show CDR1 as MNHEY and CDR2 as SVGAGI.